This T cell receptor beta chain was obtained from a study of cytomegalovirus exposure and HLA in healthy donors. To note about this clone: What it binds is unknown.

This CDR3 has 12 amino acids. Germline V gives CDR1 SGHVS, CDR2 FQNEAQ. The germline V and J ends were trimmed by 11 bases and 7 bases, with 14 bases remaining between them. The PCR employed 60 Vbeta primers together with 13 Jbeta primers. The repertoire was sequenced with immunoSEQ multiplex PCR; TCRdb's copy has only in-frame clones and lacks some. Of tens of thousands of clones in the sample, 70% to 75% were seen once. General study findings and limits: Of the V segments, some could not be distinguished, including TRBV6-2 and TRBV6-3, and were excluded. When a later analysis compared HLA-associated TCR beta chains with equally common others, the HLA-associated chains turned out to be more clonally expanded and to have lower generation probabilities.

The chain uses TRBV7-8 and TRBJ2-2, with a weak D call TRBD2 (5 bases). The sample was PBMCs. This TCR was recovered from a woman aged 25 to 39 in good health and CMV-seropositive. The CDR3 loop reads CASALRVGELFF. CDR3 sequence (DNA): TGTGCCTCAGCCTTGAGGGTCGGGGAGCTGTTTTTT.